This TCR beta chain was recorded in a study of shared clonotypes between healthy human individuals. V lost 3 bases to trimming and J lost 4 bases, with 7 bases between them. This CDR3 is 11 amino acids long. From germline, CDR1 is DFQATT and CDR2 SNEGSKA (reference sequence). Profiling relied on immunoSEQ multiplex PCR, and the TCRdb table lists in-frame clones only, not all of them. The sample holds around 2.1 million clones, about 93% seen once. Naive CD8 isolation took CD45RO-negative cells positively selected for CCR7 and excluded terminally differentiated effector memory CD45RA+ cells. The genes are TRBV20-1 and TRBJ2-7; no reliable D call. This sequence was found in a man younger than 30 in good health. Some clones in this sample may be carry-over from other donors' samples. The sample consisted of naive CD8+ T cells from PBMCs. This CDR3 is CSASQKYEQYF. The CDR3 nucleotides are TGCAGTGCTAGTCAGAAGTACGAGCAGTACTTC.